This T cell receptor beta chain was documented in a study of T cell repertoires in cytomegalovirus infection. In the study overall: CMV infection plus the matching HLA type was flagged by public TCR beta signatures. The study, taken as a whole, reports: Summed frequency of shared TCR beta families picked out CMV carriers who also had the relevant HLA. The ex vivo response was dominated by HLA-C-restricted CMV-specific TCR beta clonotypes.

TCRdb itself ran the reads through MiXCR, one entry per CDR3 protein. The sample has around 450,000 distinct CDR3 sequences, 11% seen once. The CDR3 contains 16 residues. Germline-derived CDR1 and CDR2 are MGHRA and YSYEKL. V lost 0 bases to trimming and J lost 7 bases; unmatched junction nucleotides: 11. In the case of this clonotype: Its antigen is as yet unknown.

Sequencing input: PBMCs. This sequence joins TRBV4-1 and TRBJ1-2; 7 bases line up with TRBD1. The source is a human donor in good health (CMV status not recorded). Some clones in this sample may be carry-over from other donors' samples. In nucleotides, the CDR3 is TGCGCCAGCAGCCAAGATTCGGGGCAGGGGGTTCGTGGCTACACCTTC. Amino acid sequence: CASSQDSGQGVRGYTF.